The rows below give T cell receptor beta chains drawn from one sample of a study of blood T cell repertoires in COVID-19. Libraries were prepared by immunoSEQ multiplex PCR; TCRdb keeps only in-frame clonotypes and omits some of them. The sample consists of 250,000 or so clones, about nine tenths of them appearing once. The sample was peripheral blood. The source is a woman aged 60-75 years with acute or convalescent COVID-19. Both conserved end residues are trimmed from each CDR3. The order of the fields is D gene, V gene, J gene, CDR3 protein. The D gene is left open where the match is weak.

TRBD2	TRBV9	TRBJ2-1	ASSDSGLVTEQF
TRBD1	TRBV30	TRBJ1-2	AWSVTGTGGGIYGYT
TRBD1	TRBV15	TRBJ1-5	ATRDRDRGIQPQH
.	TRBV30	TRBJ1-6	AWRGAVNSPLH
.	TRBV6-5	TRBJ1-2	ASSLGRGQNYGYT
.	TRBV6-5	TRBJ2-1	ASSYSGGTTEQF
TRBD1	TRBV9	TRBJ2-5	ASSIDRGGETQY
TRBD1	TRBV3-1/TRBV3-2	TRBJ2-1	ASSPNSARAGGNEQF
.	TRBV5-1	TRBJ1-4	ASRQGGSNEKLF
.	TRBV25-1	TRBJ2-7	ASSEFVAGSAYEQY
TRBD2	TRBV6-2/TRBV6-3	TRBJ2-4	ASSWRGRDKNIQY
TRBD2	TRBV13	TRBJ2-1	ASSSFLGRGGSEQF
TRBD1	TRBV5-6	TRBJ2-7	ASSLELGSGTGGYEQY
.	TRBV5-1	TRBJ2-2	ASFSKTNTGELF
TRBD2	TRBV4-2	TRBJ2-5	ASSQRLAAAQETQY
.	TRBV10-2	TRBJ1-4	ASSEWESGTNEKLF
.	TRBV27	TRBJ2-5	ASSLRRTQETQY
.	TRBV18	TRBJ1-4	ASSRGFNEKLF
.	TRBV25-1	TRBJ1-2	ASSGGLQGNYGYT
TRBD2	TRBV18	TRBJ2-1	ASSPWTSGSISYNEQF
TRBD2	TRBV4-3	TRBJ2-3	ASSLARASGFTDTQY
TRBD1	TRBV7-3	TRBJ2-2	ASSLKDRVDTGELF
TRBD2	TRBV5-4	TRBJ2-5	ASSTSLAGGLETQY
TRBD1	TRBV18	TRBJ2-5	ASSPGQQETQY
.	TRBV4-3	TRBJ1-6	ASSQEDTYNSPLH
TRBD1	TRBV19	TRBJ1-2	ASRPGQGARGYT
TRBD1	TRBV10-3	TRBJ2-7	AISPGQSSYEQY
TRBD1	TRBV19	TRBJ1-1	ASSSGQAEVEAF
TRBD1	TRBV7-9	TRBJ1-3	ASRTTGLSGNTIY
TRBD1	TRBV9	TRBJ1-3	ASSSGTGGSGNTIY
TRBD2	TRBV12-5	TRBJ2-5	ASGLPQRGGQKTQY
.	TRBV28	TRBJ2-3	ASSPATTQY
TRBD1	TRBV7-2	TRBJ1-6	ASSPQAGGGSPLH
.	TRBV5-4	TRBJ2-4	ASSPGQPKNIQY
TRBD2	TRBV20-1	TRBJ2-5	SASLAGGQQETQY
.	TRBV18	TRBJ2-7	ASSNRVQGSYEQY
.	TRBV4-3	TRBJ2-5	ASSQDRGRGETQY
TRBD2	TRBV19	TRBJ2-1	ASRSSGSYDPQF
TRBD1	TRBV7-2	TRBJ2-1	ASSLDVRGTKQF
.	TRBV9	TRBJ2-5	ASSVGASDKKETQY
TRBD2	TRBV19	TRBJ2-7	ASSIRGTRNEQY
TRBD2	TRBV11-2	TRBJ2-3	ASSSIGLAGADTQY
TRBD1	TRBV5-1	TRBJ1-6	ASSKGQLNSPLH
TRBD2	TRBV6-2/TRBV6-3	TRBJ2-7	ASSFFSGLAGGEQY
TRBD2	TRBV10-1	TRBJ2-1	ASSEAWTSGHNEQF
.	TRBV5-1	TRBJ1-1	ASSLGRRGGAEAF
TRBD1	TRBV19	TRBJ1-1	ASKMDRGNTEAF
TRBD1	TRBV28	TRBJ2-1	ASRRTGGNEQF
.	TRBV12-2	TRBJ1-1	ASRLGAGEAF
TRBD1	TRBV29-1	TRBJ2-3	SVGDRKGTDTQY
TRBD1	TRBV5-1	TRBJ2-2	ASSLVAGTGNTGELF
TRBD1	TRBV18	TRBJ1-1	ASSQNRGRWNTEAF
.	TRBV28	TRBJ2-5	ASSLLKYRRGETQY
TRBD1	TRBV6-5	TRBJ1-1	ASNTGGVTEAF
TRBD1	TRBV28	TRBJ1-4	ASRGQLREKLF
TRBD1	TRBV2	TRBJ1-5	ASTVQGAGQPQH
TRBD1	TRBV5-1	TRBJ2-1	ASSSRDRAGEQF
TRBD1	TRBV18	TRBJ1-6	ASSPAGQGGSYNSPLH
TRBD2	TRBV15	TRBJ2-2	ATSREGRGAGELF